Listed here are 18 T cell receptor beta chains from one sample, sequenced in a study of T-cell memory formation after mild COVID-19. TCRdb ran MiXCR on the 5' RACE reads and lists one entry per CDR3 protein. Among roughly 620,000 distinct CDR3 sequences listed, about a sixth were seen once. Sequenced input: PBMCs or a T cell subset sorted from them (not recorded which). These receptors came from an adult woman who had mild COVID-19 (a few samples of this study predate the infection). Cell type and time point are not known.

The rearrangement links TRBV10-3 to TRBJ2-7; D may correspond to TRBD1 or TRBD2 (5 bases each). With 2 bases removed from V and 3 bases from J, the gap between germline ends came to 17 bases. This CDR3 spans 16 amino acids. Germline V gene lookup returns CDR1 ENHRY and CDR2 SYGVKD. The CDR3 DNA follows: TGTGCCATCAGTGAGCCGAGGTTGGGGACCCTCTACGAGCAGTACTTC. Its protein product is CAISEPRLGTLYEQYF.

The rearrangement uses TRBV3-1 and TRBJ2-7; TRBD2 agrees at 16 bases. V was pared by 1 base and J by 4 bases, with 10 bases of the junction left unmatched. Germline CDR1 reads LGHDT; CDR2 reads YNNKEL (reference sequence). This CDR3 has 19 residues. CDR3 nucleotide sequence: TGTGCCAGCAGCCAAGTGTCGGGGACTAGCGGGAGGGCCGGGTACGAGCAGTACTTC. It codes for CASSQVSGTSGRAGYEQYF.

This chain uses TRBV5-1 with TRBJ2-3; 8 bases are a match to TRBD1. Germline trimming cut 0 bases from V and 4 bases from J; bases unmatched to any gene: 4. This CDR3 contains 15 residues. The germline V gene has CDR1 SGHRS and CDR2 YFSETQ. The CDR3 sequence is CASSLGQGASDTQYF. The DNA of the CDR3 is TGCGCCAGCAGCTTGGGTCAGGGGGCCTCAGATACGCAGTATTTT.

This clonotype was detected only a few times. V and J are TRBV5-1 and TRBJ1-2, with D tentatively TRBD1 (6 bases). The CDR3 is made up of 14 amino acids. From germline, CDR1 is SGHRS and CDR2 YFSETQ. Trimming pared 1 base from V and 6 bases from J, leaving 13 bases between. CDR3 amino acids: CASSLSRGVDGYTF. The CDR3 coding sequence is TGCGCCAGCAGCTTGTCCAGGGGAGTAGATGGCTACACCTTC.

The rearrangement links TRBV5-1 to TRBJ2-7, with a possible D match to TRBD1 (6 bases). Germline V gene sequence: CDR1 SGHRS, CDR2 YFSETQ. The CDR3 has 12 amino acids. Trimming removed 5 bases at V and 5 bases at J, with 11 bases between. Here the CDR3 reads CASRSPGDEQYF. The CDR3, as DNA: TGCGCCAGCAGGTCCCCAGGGGACGAGCAGTACTTC.

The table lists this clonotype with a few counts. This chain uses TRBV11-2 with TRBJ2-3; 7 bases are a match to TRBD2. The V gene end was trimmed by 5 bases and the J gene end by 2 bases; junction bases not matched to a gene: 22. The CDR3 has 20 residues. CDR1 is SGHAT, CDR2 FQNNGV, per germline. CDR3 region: CASSPQRERAGSLITDTQYF. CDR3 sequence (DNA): TGTGCCAGCAGCCCGCAGAGGGAGCGAGCGGGGAGCTTAATCACAGATACGCAGTATTTT. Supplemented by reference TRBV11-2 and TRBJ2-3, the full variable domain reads EAGVAQSPRYKIIEKRQSVAFWCNPISGHATLYWYQQILGQGPKLLIQFQNNGVVDDSQLPKDRFSAERLKGVDSTLKIQPAKLEDSAVYLCASSPQRERAGSLITDTQYFGPGTRLTVL.

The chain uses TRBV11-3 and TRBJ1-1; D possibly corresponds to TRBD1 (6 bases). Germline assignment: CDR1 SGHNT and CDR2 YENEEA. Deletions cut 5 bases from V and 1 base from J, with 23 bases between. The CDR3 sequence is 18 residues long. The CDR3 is CASSVPHTGWWGNTEAFF. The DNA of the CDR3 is TGTGCCAGCAGCGTCCCCCATACAGGGTGGTGGGGGAACACTGAAGCTTTCTTT. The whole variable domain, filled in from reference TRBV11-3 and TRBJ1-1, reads EAGVVQSPRYKIIEKKQPVAFWCNPISGHNTLYWYLQNLGQGPELLIRYENEEAVDDSQLPKDRFSAERLKGVDSTLKIQPAELGDSAVYLCASSVPHTGWWGNTEAFFGQGTRLTVV.

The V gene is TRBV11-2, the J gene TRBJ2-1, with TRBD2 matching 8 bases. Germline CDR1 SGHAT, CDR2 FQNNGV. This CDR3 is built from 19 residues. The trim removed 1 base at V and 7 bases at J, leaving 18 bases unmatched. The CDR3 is CASSLGGSFGGKRENEQFF. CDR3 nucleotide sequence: TGTGCCAGCAGCTTAGGCGGCTCTTTCGGGGGAAAGCGGGAGAATGAGCAGTTCTTC.

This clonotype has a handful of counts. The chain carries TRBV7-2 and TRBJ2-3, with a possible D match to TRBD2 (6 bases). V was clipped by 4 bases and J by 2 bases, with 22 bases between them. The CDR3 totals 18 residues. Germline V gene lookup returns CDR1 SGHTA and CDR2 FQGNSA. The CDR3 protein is CASSSPRNRAGPTDTQYF. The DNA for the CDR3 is TGTGCCAGCAGCTCCCCACGAAACCGCGCGGGACCCACAGATACGCAGTATTTT.

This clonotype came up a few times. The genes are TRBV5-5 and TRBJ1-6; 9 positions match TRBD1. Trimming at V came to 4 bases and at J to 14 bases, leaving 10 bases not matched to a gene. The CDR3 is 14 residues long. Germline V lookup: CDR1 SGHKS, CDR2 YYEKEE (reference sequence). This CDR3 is CASSGGTGISSLHF. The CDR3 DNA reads TGTGCCAGCAGCGGGGGGACAGGGATAAGCTCCCTCCACTTT.

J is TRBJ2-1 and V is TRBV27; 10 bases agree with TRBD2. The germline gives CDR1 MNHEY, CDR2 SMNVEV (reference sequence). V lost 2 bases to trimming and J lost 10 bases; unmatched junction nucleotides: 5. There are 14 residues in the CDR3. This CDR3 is CASSLLAGVREQFF. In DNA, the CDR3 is TGTGCCAGCAGTTTACTAGCGGGAGTCAGAGAGCAGTTCTTC.

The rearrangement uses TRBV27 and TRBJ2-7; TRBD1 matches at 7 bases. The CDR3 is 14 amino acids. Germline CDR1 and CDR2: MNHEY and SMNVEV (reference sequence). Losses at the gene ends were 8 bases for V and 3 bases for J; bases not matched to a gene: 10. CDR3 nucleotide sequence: TGTGCCAGCGGAACCGGGACAGAAGTCTACGAGCAGTACTTC. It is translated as CASGTGTEVYEQYF.

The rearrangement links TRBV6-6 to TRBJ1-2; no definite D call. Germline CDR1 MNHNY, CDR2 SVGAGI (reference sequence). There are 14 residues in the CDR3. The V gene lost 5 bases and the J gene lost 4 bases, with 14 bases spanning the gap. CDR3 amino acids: CASSPLGSSYGYTF. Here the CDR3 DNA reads TGTGCCAGCAGTCCCTTGGGGAGCAGCTATGGCTACACCTTC.

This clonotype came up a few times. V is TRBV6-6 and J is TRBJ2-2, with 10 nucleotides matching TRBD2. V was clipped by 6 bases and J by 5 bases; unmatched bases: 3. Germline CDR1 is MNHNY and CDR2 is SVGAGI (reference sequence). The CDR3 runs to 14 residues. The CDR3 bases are TGTGCCAGCAGGCTGACTAGCGGGACCGGGGAGCTGTTTTTT. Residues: CASRLTSGTGELFF.

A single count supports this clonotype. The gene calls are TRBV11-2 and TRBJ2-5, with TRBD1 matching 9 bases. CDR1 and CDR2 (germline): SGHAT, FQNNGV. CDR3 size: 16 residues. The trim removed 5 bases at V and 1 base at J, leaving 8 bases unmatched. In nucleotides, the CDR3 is TGTGCCAGCAGCCGGGGACAGGGACGGGGCCAAGAGACCCAGTACTTC. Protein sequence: CASSRGQGRGQETQYF.

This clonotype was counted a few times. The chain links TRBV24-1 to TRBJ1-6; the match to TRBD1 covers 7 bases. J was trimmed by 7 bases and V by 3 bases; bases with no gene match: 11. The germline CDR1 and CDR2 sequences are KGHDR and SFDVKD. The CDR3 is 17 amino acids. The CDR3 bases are TGTGCCACCAGTGATCCCACTCGGACAGGAAAGAATTCACCCCTCCACTTT. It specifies CATSDPTRTGKNSPLHF.

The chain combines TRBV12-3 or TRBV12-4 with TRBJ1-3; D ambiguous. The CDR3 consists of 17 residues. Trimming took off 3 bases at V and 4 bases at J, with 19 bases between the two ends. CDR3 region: CASSLKLLGENGNTIYF. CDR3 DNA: TGTGCCAGCAGTTTGAAGCTTCTCGGCGAGAACGGAAACACCATATATTTT.

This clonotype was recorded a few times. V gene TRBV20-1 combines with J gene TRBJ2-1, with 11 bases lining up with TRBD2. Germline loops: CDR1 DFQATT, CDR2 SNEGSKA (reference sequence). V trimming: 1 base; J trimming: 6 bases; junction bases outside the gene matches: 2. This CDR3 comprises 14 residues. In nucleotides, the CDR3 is TGCAGTGCTAGAGCTAGCGGGAGGATCAATGAGCAGTTCTTC. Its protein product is CSARASGRINEQFF.